The present T cell receptor (beta chain) was sequenced within a study of T cell responses to AZD1222 COVID-19 vaccine. TCRdb keeps only in-frame clones here, not all; method: immunoSEQ multiplex PCR. The sample has around 120,000 clones; 84% are singletons. Germline assignment: CDR1 ENHRY and CDR2 SYGVKD. Trimming at V came to 7 bases and at J to 5 bases, leaving 12 bases not matched to a gene. The CDR3 length is 15 residues. The sequence was collected from an adult who received the AZD1222 COVID-19 vaccine. The specimen was peripheral blood, collected 28 days after the second AZD1222 dose. The V gene is TRBV10-3, the J gene TRBJ2-7; TRBD1 matches at 9 bases. The CDR3 sequence: CAITSEGTGWDEQYF. The DNA for the CDR3 is TGTGCCATCACTTCTGAGGGGACAGGGTGGGACGAGCAGTACTTC.